This entry is about one T cell receptor (beta chain). These data come from a study of blood T cell repertoires in COVID-19. Study background: Researchers got acute and convalescent COVID-19 samples from the United States, Italy and Spain.

Source study methods: Nucleated cell counts were estimated from reference gene primer amplification. TCRdb's table, derived via immunoSEQ multiplex PCR, lists solely in-frame clones and lacks some. The DNA gave D and trimming, while V, J and clone size come from that table. The data contain 150,000 to 200,000 clones, about 93% of them singletons. The sequence was obtained from a man between 50 and 59 years old with acute or convalescent COVID-19. The sample comprised peripheral blood.

CDR3 sequence reads: CASSLGQFNEKLFF. CDR3 nucleotides: TGTGCCAGCAGCTTGGGGCAGTTTAATGAAAAACTGTTTTTT. The gene calls are TRBV5-6 and TRBJ1-4; D call uncertain. In germline, CDR1 is SGHDT, CDR2 YYEEEE. The length of the CDR3 is 14 residues. Trimming left V 0 bases short and J 4 bases short, with 7 bases between.